These 10 T cell receptor beta chains originate from one sample sequenced in a study of blood T cell repertoires in COVID-19. Assay: immunoSEQ multiplex PCR; the TCRdb copy retains only in-frame clones and omits some. In the table there are about 75,000 clones, 75% to 90% of which are singletons. Sequencing input: peripheral blood. These TCRs come from a human donor in a cohort sampled during active COVID-19.

The rearrangement uses TRBV28 and TRBJ2-1; 10 bases line up with TRBD2. Germline-derived CDR1 and CDR2 are MDHEN and SYDVKM. The CDR3 length is 16 residues. V lost 3 bases and J lost 6; bases outside the gene matches: 8. CDR3 DNA: TGTGCCAGCAGTTTCCCTAGCGGGAGTGGGGGCAATGAGCAGTTCTTC. This codes for CASSFPSGSGGNEQFF.

The V call is TRBV27, the J call TRBJ2-1, with 8 nucleotides matching TRBD2. CDR1 and CDR2 (germline): MNHEY, SMNVEV (reference sequence). The CDR3 totals 16 residues. Unmatched junction bases numbered 8, after V lost 3 bases and J lost 4 bases. The CDR3 sequence is CASSFLGTSVYNEQFF. CDR3 nucleotide sequence: TGTGCCAGCAGTTTCCTCGGGACTAGTGTTTACAATGAGCAGTTCTTC.

The rearrangement uses TRBV7-2 and TRBJ1-2; 7 nucleotides agree with TRBD1. The germline V gene has CDR1 SGHTA and CDR2 FQGNSA. CDR3 size: 13 residues. V gave up 4 bases and J gave up 1 base; unmatched junction bases: 0. The CDR3 nucleotides read TGTGCCAGCAGCTGGGACAGTAACTATGGCTACACCTTC. Its translation is CASSWDSNYGYTF. Drawing the rest from reference TRBV7-2 and TRBJ1-2, the complete variable domain is GAGVSQSPSNKVTEKGKDVELRCDPISGHTALYWYRQSLGQGLEFLIYFQGNSAPDKSGLPSDRFSAERTGGSVSTLTIQRTQQEDSAVYLCASSWDSNYGYTFGSGTRLTVV.

CDR3 protein: CASSAGTGGNQPQHF. CDR3 in DNA: TGCGCCAGCAGCGCAGGGACAGGGGGCAATCAGCCCCAGCATTTT. The chain has TRBV5-1 and TRBJ1-5; 10 bases line up with TRBD1. The CDR3 runs 15 residues. Trimming took 4 bases from V and 2 from J; bases not matched to a gene: 3. The germline CDR1 and CDR2 sequences are SGHRS and YFSETQ.

The V gene is TRBV7-9, the J gene TRBJ2-7; possible D gene TRBD2, 7 bases. With 5 bases removed from V and 2 bases from J, the gap between germline ends came to 19 bases. The V gene's germline CDR1 is SEHNR and CDR2 FQNEAQ (reference sequence). The CDR3 extends over 16 amino acids. CDR3 coding DNA: TGTGCCAGCAGCCTAGGGGGGGGCTATAGCGCCTACGAGCAGTACTTC. Its protein product is CASSLGGGYSAYEQYF.

V gene TRBV5-5 combines with J gene TRBJ1-1; no clear D gene. Deletions cut 1 base from V and 0 bases from J, with 7 bases between. CDR3 length equals 14 residues. Germline CDR1 reads SGHKS; CDR2 reads YYEKEE (reference sequence). This chain's CDR3 is CASSLTALNTEAFF. CDR3 DNA sequence: TGTGCCAGCAGCTTGACAGCCCTGAACACTGAAGCTTTCTTT.

In regard to this clone: This same CDR3 is encoded by further DNA sequences in the sample. The rearrangement joins TRBV15 to TRBJ2-7; weak D call: TRBD1 (6 bases). CDR3 size: 13 residues. Trimming cost V 0 bases and J 4 bases, with 7 bases left between them. The germline V gene has CDR1 LNHNV and CDR2 YYDKDF (reference sequence). Here the CDR3 DNA reads TGTGCCACCAGCAGAGACAGGGGATACGAGCAGTACTTC. Translation gives CATSRDRGYEQYF. Looking up the rest from reference TRBV15 and TRBJ2-7 gives the full variable domain: DAMVIQNPRYQVTQFGKPVTLSCSQTLNHNVMYWYQQKSSQAPKLLFHYYDKDFNNEADTPDNFQSRRPNTSFCFLDIRSPGLGDTAMYLCATSRDRGYEQYFGPGTRLTVT.

CDR3 protein: CASSSRLYDTQYF. CDR3 nucleotides: TGTGCCAGCAGTTCACGGTTGTACGATACGCAGTATTTT. The genes are TRBV27 and TRBJ2-3; D is unresolved. The length of the CDR3 is 13 residues. Deletions cut 4 bases from V and 6 bases from J, with 11 bases between. Germline CDR1 reads MNHEY; CDR2 reads SMNVEV (reference sequence).

The rearrangement joins TRBV7-2 to TRBJ2-7; 10 bases map to TRBD2. The CDR3 has 17 residues. The V gene's germline CDR1 is SGHTA and CDR2 FQGNSA. V dropped 5 bases and J dropped 6; count of bases not matched to a gene: 16. The CDR3 region has the DNA TGTGCCAGCAGCGTGGGACTAGCGACCTTGACGATGTCCGAGCAGTACTTC. This codes for CASSVGLATLTMSEQYF.

The chain is built from TRBV7-9 and TRBJ1-1; D is undetermined. From germline, CDR1 is SEHNR and CDR2 FQNEAQ (reference sequence). The CDR3 length is 12 residues. The germline V and J ends were trimmed by 6 bases and 8 bases, with 13 bases remaining between them. The CDR3 DNA follows: TGTGCCAGCAGGCCTTTAATGGGCGAAGCTTTCTTT. Translated, it gives CASRPLMGEAFF.